A single sample gave rise to the 21 T cell receptor beta chains below, sequenced in a study of blood T cell repertoires in COVID-19. The table came from immunoSEQ multiplex PCR; TCRdb's copy has only in-frame clones and leaves some out. The sample holds around 160,000 clones, approximately 80% seen once. The specimen was PBMCs or T cells enriched from blood (not recorded which). The receptor source for this set is a middle-aged man who had recovered from COVID-19.

The chain carries TRBV21-1 and TRBJ2-1; no DNA check was done on the table's D call, TRBD1. TRBV21-1 is a pseudogene. CDR3 length: 15 residues. The DNA for the CDR3 is TGTGCCAGCAGCAACAGACAGGGGTCCTACAATGAGCAGTTCTTC. Translating it yields CASSNRQGSYNEQFF.

The rearrangement joins TRBV10-3 to TRBJ2-2; D perhaps matches TRBD2 (5 bases). This CDR3 comprises 14 residues. CDR1 and CDR2 (germline): ENHRY, SYGVKD. Trimming removed 8 bases at V and 2 bases at J, with 12 bases between. In DNA, the CDR3 is TGTGCCATCCTCGGGGAAGATAACACCGGGGAGCTGTTTTTT. Translation: CAILGEDNTGELFF.

This chain uses TRBV13 with TRBJ2-5, with TRBD2 matching 9 bases. CDR3 length: 14 amino acids. Germline CDR1 is PRHDT and CDR2 is FYEKMQ (reference sequence). Trimming took 5 bases from V and 5 from J; bases not matched to a gene: 6. CDR3 in amino acids: CASSPGLAQETQYF. In nucleotides, the CDR3 is TGTGCCAGCAGCCCCGGACTAGCGCAGGAGACCCAGTACTTC. Full variable domain (missing parts from reference TRBV13 and TRBJ2-5): AAGVIQSPRHLIKEKRETATLKCYPIPRHDTVYWYQQGPGQDPQFLISFYEKMQSDKGSIPDRFSAQQFSDYHSELNMSSLELGDSALYFCASSPGLAQETQYFGPGTRLLVL.

About this clone: Other DNA sequences from this sample encode an identical CDR3 as well. The V call is TRBV9, the J call TRBJ2-3; tentatively, D is TRBD2 (6 bases). Germline V gene lookup returns CDR1 SGDLS and CDR2 YYNGEE. The CDR3 is made up of 16 amino acids. Trimming took 0 bases from V and 4 from J, leaving 15 bases between them. The CDR3 DNA reads as TGTGCCAGCAGCGTAGTGGGGGGTCAGGGCGCAGATACGCAGTATTTT. It encodes CASSVVGGQGADTQYF.

The chain links TRBV10-3 to TRBJ2-7; 8 nucleotides align to TRBD2. This CDR3 comprises 15 residues. The germline CDR1 and CDR2 sequences are ENHRY and SYGVKD. The V segment lost 4 bases and the J segment 0 bases; nucleotides outside the gene matches: 5. The CDR3 sequence is CAISATSVSSYEQYF. Here the CDR3 DNA reads TGTGCCATCAGTGCGACTAGCGTATCCTCCTACGAGCAGTACTTC.

The chain links TRBV27 to TRBJ1-2; TRBD1 is a possible D gene (5 bases). V dropped 4 bases and J dropped 1 base, with 7 bases sitting between them. This CDR3 has 13 residues. Germline V gene sequence: CDR1 MNHEY, CDR2 SMNVEV (reference sequence). CDR3 region: CASSWGDNYGYTF. The CDR3 nucleotides are TGTGCCAGCAGTTGGGGGGATAACTATGGCTACACCTTC.

The rearrangement links TRBV11-2 to TRBJ2-5; 7 bases are a match to TRBD1. The germline V gene encodes CDR1 SGHAT and CDR2 FQNNGV. The CDR3 is made up of 16 amino acids. V lost 4 bases, J lost 7 bases, and 15 bases stayed unmatched. The CDR3 protein is CASSSPSASRTGTQYF. The CDR3 region has the DNA TGTGCCAGCAGCTCTCCCTCAGCCTCTCGGACAGGGACCCAGTACTTC.

V is TRBV5-1 and J is TRBJ2-5; 10 positions match TRBD1. From germline, CDR1 is SGHRS and CDR2 YFSETQ. The length of the CDR3 is 15 residues. Losses at the gene ends were 2 bases for V and 6 bases for J; bases not matched to a gene: 7. The CDR3, as DNA: TGCGCCAGCAGCTTAACCGGGACAGGGGATAAGACCCAGTACTTC. Amino acid sequence: CASSLTGTGDKTQYF.

The chain uses TRBV11-3 and TRBJ2-5, with D perhaps matching TRBD2 (6 bases). With the DNA end fitting TRBJ2-7 better, the J assignment may be wrong. This CDR3 comprises 14 residues. Germline assignment: CDR1 SGHNT and CDR2 YENEEA. The chain's CDR3 is CASSPGRSSYEQYF. In DNA, the CDR3 is TGTGCCAGCAGCCCTGGGAGGAGCTCCTACGAGCAGTACTTC.

This clone was observed a single time. This chain joins TRBV6-6 and TRBJ2-5; the D gene is possibly TRBD1 (5 bases). V was cut by 5 bases and J by 5 bases, with 6 bases left in between. CDR1 and CDR2 from the germline V gene are MNHNY and SVGAGI (reference sequence). This CDR3 comprises 11 residues. In nucleotides, the CDR3 is TGTGCCAGCAGTCCAGGGGAGACCCAGTACTTC. It codes for CASSPGETQYF.

The chain uses TRBV30 and TRBJ1-5, with TRBD1 identical over 7 bases. This CDR3 has 15 amino acids. Per germline, CDR1 GTSNPN and CDR2 SVGIG (reference sequence). The V segment lost 5 bases and the J segment 5 bases; nucleotides outside the gene matches: 12. In DNA, the CDR3 is TGTGCCTGGGGCGACCCCGACAGGGACCATCAGCCCCAGCATTTT. Residues: CAWGDPDRDHQPQHF. Together with reference TRBV30 and TRBJ1-5, the CDR3 gives the full variable domain: SQTIHQWPATLVQPVGSPLSLECTVEGTSNPNLYWYRQAAGRGLQLLFYSVGIGQISSEVPQNLSASRPQDRQFILSSKKLLLSDSGFYLCAWGDPDRDHQPQHFGDGTRLSIL.

The chain has TRBV11-3 and TRBJ1-6; a possible D gene is TRBD1 (6 bases). The CDR3 covers 14 residues. The V gene's germline CDR1 is SGHNT and CDR2 YENEEA. Trimming stripped 5 bases from V and 10 bases from J, with 15 bases between. The CDR3: CASSQQGSGSPLHF. The CDR3 nucleotides are TGTGCCAGCAGCCAACAGGGTTCGGGATCACCCCTCCACTTT.

The chain uses TRBV4-1 and TRBJ2-5, with D possibly matching TRBD2 (6 bases). Germline values: CDR1 MGHRA, CDR2 YSYEKL. Trimming removed 1 base from V and 5 bases from J, with 14 bases in between. This CDR3 contains 15 residues. CDR3 sequence (DNA): TGCGCCAGCAGCCAAGGGGGGGTTACCCGGGAGACCCAGTACTTC. Residues: CASSQGGVTRETQYF.

V and J are TRBV2 and TRBJ1-2; TRBD1 aligns across 10 bases. Germline V gene lookup returns CDR1 SNHLY and CDR2 FYNNEI. J was trimmed by 2 bases and V by 2 bases; bases with no gene match: 8. The CDR3 is 17 residues long. The CDR3 coding sequence is TGTGCCAGCAGTGAATCCGGTGCGGGACAGGGGAACTATGGCTACACCTTC. Its protein product is CASSESGAGQGNYGYTF.

V gene TRBV19 combines with J gene TRBJ1-2, with TRBD1 matching over 9 bases. The CDR3 is 17 amino acids. Germline V lookup: CDR1 LNHDA, CDR2 SQIVND (reference sequence). Unmatched junction bases numbered 19, after V lost 6 bases and J lost 8 bases. The CDR3 reads CASSTGTGMLQADGYTF. CDR3 DNA: TGTGCCAGTAGCACCGGGACAGGGATGCTTCAGGCGGACGGCTACACCTTC.

This clone was counted a few times. The rearrangement joins TRBV5-6 to TRBJ1-4; 9 bases map to TRBD1. The V gene's germline CDR1 is SGHDT and CDR2 YYEEEE. V lost 4 bases and J lost 0; bases outside the gene matches: 4. The CDR3 runs to 16 residues. CDR3 DNA: TGTGCCAGCAGCCAGGGACAGGGCACAACTAATGAAAAACTGTTTTTT. Protein: CASSQGQGTTNEKLFF.

This chain connects TRBV3-1 (or the pseudogene TRBV3-2) to TRBJ2-2; 7 bases fit TRBD1. The germline V gene encodes CDR1 LGHDT and CDR2 YNNKEL (reference sequence). V shed 1 base, J shed 7 bases, and the junction held 3 bases outside the gene matches. This CDR3 region has 14 residues. The CDR3 DNA reads TGTGCCAGCAGCCAAGCAGGGGGAGACGGGGAGCTGTTTTTT. This translates into CASSQAGGDGELFF.

This chain links TRBV5-4 with TRBJ1-1, with 7 positions matching TRBD1. The CDR3 loop spans 12 amino acids. V lost 4 bases to trimming and J lost 9 bases; unmatched junction nucleotides: 6. The germline gives CDR1 SGHNT, CDR2 YYREEE (reference sequence). CDR3 sequence reads: CASSPPGGKAFF. CDR3 nucleotide sequence: TGTGCCAGCAGCCCCCCAGGGGGGAAAGCTTTCTTT.

This clone is a singleton in its sample. The V gene is TRBV30, the J gene TRBJ1-1, with no clear D. CDR1 and CDR2 from the germline V gene are GTSNPN and SVGIG (reference sequence). The CDR3 runs to 14 residues. Deletions cut 0 bases from V and 6 bases from J, with 14 bases between. The CDR3 spells CAWSVLRARAEAFF. The CDR3 nucleotides are TGTGCCTGGAGTGTACTGAGGGCAAGGGCTGAAGCTTTCTTT.

The gene calls are TRBV2 and TRBJ1-6; 9 nucleotides match TRBD1. V trimming: 0 bases; J trimming: 2 bases; junction bases outside the gene matches: 2. The CDR3 contains 17 residues. Germline CDR1 reads SNHLY; CDR2 reads FYNNEI. CDR3 amino acids: CASSEATGGAYNSPLHF. DNA of the CDR3: TGTGCCAGCAGTGAAGCCACAGGGGGCGCCTATAATTCACCCCTCCACTTT. The entire variable domain, with the rest obtained from reference TRBV2 and TRBJ1-6, is as follows: EPEVTQTPSHQVTQMGQEVILRCVPISNHLYFYWYRQILGQKVEFLVSFYNNEISEKSEIFDDQFSVERPDGSNFTLKIRSTKLEDSAMYFCASSEATGGAYNSPLHFGNGTRLTVT.

The table lists this clone with a count of one. V and J are TRBV7-9 and TRBJ1-2, with 9 nucleotides matching TRBD1. CDR3 length equals 16 residues. Germline lookup yields CDR1 SEHNR and CDR2 FQNEAQ (reference sequence). J lost 0 bases, V lost 1 base, and 3 bases had no gene match. The CDR3 sequence is CASSLETGGANYGYTF. The CDR3 DNA follows: TGTGCCAGCAGCTTAGAGACAGGGGGAGCTAACTATGGCTACACCTTC.